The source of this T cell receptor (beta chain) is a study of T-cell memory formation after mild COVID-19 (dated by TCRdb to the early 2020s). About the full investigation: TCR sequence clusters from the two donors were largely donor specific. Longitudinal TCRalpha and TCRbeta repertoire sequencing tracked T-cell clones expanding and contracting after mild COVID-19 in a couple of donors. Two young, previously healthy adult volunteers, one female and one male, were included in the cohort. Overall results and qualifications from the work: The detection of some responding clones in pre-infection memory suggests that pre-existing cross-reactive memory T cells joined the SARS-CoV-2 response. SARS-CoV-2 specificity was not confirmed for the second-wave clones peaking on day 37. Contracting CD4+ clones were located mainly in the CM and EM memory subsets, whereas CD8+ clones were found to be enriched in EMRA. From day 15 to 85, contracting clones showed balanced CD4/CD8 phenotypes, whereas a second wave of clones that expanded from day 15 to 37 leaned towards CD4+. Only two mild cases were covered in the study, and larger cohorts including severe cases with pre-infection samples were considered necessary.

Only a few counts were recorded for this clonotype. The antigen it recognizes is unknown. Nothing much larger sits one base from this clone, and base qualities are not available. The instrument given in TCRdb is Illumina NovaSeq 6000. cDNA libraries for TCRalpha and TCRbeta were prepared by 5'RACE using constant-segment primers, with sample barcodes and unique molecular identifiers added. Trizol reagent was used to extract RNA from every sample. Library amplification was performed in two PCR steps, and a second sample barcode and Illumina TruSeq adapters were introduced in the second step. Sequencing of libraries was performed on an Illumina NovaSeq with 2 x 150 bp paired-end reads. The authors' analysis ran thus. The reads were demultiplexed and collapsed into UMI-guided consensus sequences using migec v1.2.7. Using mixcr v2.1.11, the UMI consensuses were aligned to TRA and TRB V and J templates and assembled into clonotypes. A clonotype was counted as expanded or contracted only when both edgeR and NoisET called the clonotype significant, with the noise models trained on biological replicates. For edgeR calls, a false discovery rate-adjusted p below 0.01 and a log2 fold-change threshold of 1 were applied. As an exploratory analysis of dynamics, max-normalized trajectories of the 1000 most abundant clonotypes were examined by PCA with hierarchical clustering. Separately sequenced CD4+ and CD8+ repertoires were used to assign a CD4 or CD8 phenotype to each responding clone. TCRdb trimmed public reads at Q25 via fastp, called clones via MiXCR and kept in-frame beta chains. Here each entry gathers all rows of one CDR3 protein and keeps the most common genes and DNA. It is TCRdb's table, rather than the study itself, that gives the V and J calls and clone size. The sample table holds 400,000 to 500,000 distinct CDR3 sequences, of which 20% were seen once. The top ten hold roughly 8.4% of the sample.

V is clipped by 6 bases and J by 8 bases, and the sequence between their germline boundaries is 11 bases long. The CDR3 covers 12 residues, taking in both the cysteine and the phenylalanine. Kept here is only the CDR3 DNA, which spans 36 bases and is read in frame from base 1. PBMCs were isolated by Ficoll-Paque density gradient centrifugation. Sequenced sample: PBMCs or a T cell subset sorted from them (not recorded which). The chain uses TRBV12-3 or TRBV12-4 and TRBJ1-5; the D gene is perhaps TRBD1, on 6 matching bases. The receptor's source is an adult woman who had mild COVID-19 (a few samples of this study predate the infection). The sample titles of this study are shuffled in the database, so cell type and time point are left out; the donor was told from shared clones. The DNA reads TGTGCCAGCAGCGGGGGGCACGAGCCCCAGCATTTT. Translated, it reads CASSGGHEPQHF.